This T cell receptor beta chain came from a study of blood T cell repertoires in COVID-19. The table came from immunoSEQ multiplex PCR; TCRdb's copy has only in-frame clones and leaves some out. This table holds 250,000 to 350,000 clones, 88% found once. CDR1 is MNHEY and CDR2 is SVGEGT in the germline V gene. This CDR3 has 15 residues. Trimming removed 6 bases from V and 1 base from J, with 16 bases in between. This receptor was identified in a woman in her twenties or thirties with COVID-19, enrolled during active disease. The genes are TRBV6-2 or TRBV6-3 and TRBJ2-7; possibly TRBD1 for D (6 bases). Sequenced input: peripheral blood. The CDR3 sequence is CASSLRGTPSYEQYF. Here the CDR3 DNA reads TGTGCCAGCAGCCTAAGAGGGACACCATCCTACGAGCAGTACTTC.